The 10 T cell receptor beta chains below come from one sample, sequenced in a study of radiotherapy plus CTLA-4 blockade in lung cancer. Sequencing used immunoSEQ multiplex PCR; TCRdb keeps in-frame clones, though not all of them. The sample contains tens of thousands of clones, around 86% of which appear only once. This sample comprised peripheral blood, obtained from a patient treated with radiotherapy plus ipilimumab. The receptors originated from a human donor with non-small cell lung cancer that progressed on radiotherapy plus ipilimumab.

This clone was seen just once. V gene TRBV5-1 combines with J gene TRBJ2-7; 13 positions agree with TRBD2. V shed 4 bases, J shed 2 bases, and the junction held 6 bases outside the gene matches. The CDR3 totals 16 residues. Germline V CDR1 and CDR2: SGHRS, YFSETQ. CDR3 sequence: CASSPTSGGAPYEQYF. The CDR3 DNA follows: TGCGCCAGCAGCCCTACTAGCGGGGGGGCCCCCTACGAGCAGTACTTC.

About this clone: Additional DNA sequences in this sample encode the identical CDR3. The rearrangement links TRBV11-3 to TRBJ1-5; D call uncertain. CDR1 and CDR2 (germline): SGHNT, YENEEA. Trimming took off 3 bases at V and 2 bases at J, with 5 bases between the two ends. The length of the CDR3 is 13 residues. DNA for the CDR3: TGTGCCAGCAGCTTGGACGGCAATCAGCCCCAGCATTTT. It yields the protein CASSLDGNQPQHF.

CDR3 nucleotide sequence: TGTGCCAGCAGCTTACTCCGGCAGGGACGGAACTACAATGAGCAGTTCTTC. Translating it yields CASSLLRQGRNYNEQFF. The V and J genes are TRBV11-3 and TRBJ2-1; the D call may be TRBD1 or TRBD2 (5 bases each). There are 17 residues in the CDR3. V was pared by 2 bases and J by 3 bases, with 17 bases between. Germline CDR1 is SGHNT and CDR2 is YENEEA.

The chain employs TRBV4-3 and TRBJ2-3; perhaps TRBD2 as D (5 bases). The germline V and J ends were trimmed by 4 bases and 0 bases, with 14 bases remaining between them. The germline gives CDR1 LGHNA, CDR2 YSLEER. The CDR3 spans 16 residues. Written as DNA, the CDR3 is TGCGCCAGCAGCCGAGGGTATCCTCCTAGCACAGATACGCAGTATTTT. Translated: CASSRGYPPSTDTQYF.

This clone has just one count. The chain uses TRBV5-4 and TRBJ2-7; TRBD1 matches at 8 bases. The CDR3 is 15 residues long. V lost 2 bases, J lost 9 bases, and 13 bases stayed unmatched. In germline, CDR1 is SGHNT, CDR2 YYREEE (reference sequence). CDR3 amino acids: CASSLVTGGQSTQYF. The CDR3 nucleotides are TGTGCCAGCAGCTTAGTTACAGGGGGACAGTCCACGCAGTACTTC.

The gene calls are TRBV28 and TRBJ2-5; tentatively, D is TRBD1 (5 bases). V was pared by 9 bases and J by 7 bases, with 21 bases between. The CDR3 runs 14 residues. Looked up from germline, CDR1 is MDHEN and CDR2 is SYDVKM. CDR3 sequence (DNA): TGTGCCAGTTCCCTCCAGGGTCGGGTAAGGACCCAGTACTTC. It yields the protein CASSLQGRVRTQYF.

This rearrangement joins TRBV9 to TRBJ2-1, with 10 bases aligning to TRBD1. The CDR3 sequence is 14 residues long. CDR1 and CDR2 (germline): SGDLS, YYNGEE. With V trimmed by 1 base and J by 7 bases, 2 bases remained unmatched. CDR3 sequence reads: CASSVRDRGNEQFF. In nucleotides, the CDR3 is TGTGCCAGCAGCGTAAGGGACAGGGGAAATGAGCAGTTCTTC.

This clone was detected a few times. This chain links TRBV18 with TRBJ2-3; a possible D gene is TRBD1 (6 bases). The germline V gene encodes CDR1 KGHSH and CDR2 LQKENI. The CDR3 has 13 amino acids. The ends were cut back, 4 bases at V and 5 bases at J, with 10 bases in the middle. The CDR3 sequence is CASSQSGEDTQYF. The DNA of the CDR3 is TGTGCCAGCTCACAATCAGGGGAAGATACGCAGTATTTT.

This clone was recorded once. V and J are TRBV4-2 and TRBJ1-3; 9 bases line up with TRBD1. Germline values: CDR1 LGHNA, CDR2 YNFKEQ. The CDR3 consists of 14 residues. With V trimmed by 5 bases and J by 7 bases, 6 bases remained unmatched. CDR3 region: CASSLTGTGNTIYF. CDR3 bases: TGTGCCAGCAGCTTGACCGGGACAGGGAACACCATATATTTT.

In this sample, this clone turned up a few times. The chain employs TRBV30 and TRBJ2-7, with a tentative D call TRBD2 (7 bases). This CDR3 contains 15 residues. From germline, CDR1 is GTSNPN and CDR2 SVGIG (reference sequence). The V end lost 1 base, the J end lost 2 bases, and 15 bases lay between the germline ends. The CDR3 region is CAWSGRRGGAYEQYF. CDR3 coding DNA: TGTGCCTGGAGTGGTCGGAGGGGGGGGGCCTACGAGCAGTACTTC.